These 19 T cell receptor beta chains share one sample of origin, sequenced in a study of T cells after yellow fever vaccination. TCRdb re-analysed the 5' RACE reads in MiXCR, keeping a single row per CDR3 protein. The top ten hold over 25% of the sample, which has around 100,000 distinct CDR3 sequences, 7.5% to 9.5% seen once. Material: CD8+ T cells sorted from PBMCs, obtained 45 days after the yellow fever booster vaccination. Source of these receptors: a man aged 25 to 40 who received the YFV17D yellow fever vaccine.

This clonotype occurred a few times. V is TRBV7-8 and J is TRBJ2-6; the match to TRBD1 covers 8 bases. Trimming cost V 6 bases and J 2 bases; bases outside gene matches: 12. This CDR3 is 18 amino acids long. The germline gives CDR1 SGHVS, CDR2 FQNEAQ. CDR3 amino acids: CASRRGGQGFAGANVLTF. The CDR3 DNA reads as TGTGCCAGCAGACGAGGCGGACAGGGATTCGCTGGGGCCAACGTCCTGACTTTC.

In the case of this clonotype: A much larger clone lies one base from this, so it may be a read error. The chain employs TRBV5-1 and TRBJ2-4; 7 nucleotides agree with TRBD2. The CDR3 runs 14 residues. Germline lookup yields CDR1 SGHRS and CDR2 YFSETQ. The CDR3 is CASSQGTNKNTQYF. The DNA for the CDR3 is TGCGCCAGCAGCCAAGGGACTAACAAAAACACTCAGTACTTC.

This clonotype was seen more than once but under ten times. The V call is TRBV29-1, the J call TRBJ2-7; 7 bases line up with TRBD1. The CDR3 length is 13 residues. The germline gives CDR1 SQVTM, CDR2 ANQGSEA. J lost 4 bases, V lost 5 bases, and 8 bases had no gene match. CDR3 loop: CSVRDSAEYEQYF. For the CDR3, the DNA is TGCAGCGTTCGGGACAGTGCAGAGTACGAGCAGTACTTC.

Many counts were recorded for this clonotype. The chain is built from TRBV27 and TRBJ2-5; D remains ambiguous. Germline-derived CDR1 and CDR2 are MNHEY and SMNVEV (reference sequence). The CDR3 loop spans 12 amino acids. V lost 11 bases and J 6 bases, leaving 16 bases between the germline ends. CDR3 DNA: TGTGCCCTTCGAACGGAGATTCAGACCCAGTACTTC. This translates into CALRTEIQTQYF.

This clonotype was counted at least ten times. V and J are TRBV29-1 and TRBJ2-1; D may correspond to TRBD1 or TRBD2 (5 bases each). V shed 7 bases and J shed 2 bases, with 12 bases lying between them. Germline CDR1 SQVTM, CDR2 ANQGSEA. There are 13 residues in the CDR3. DNA of the CDR3: TGCAGCGCCGGGACGGCAACCTACAATGAGCAGTTCTTC. Amino acid sequence: CSAGTATYNEQFF.

This clonotype has more than one count but fewer than ten. The gene calls are TRBV7-9 and TRBJ2-7, with TRBD1 identical over 9 bases. In germline, CDR1 is SEHNR, CDR2 FQNEAQ (reference sequence). The CDR3 has 15 amino acids. Trimming at V came to 1 base and at J to 9 bases, leaving 10 bases not matched to a gene. The CDR3 nucleotides read TGTGCCAGCAGCTTAGGGACAGGGGATGAAAAGGGGCAGTACTTC. It translates to CASSLGTGDEKGQYF. Together with reference TRBV7-9 and TRBJ2-7, the CDR3 gives the full variable domain: DTGVSQNPRHKITKRGQNVTFRCDPISEHNRLYWYRQTLGQGPEFLTYFQNEAQLEKSRLLSDRFSAERPKGSFSTLEIQRTEQGDSAMYLCASSLGTGDEKGQYFGPGTRLTVT.

In its sample, this clonotype was seen many times. The chain has TRBV2 and TRBJ2-4; D unresolved. The CDR3 spans 15 residues. V was shortened by 8 bases and J by 1 base, with 15 bases between the two germline ends. The germline gives CDR1 SNHLY, CDR2 FYNNEI. The CDR3 DNA is TGTGCCAGCCGAGACACCGTCTCCGCCAAAAACATTCAGTACTTC. Translation gives CASRDTVSAKNIQYF.

This clonotype was seen ten or more times. The chain couples TRBV18 to TRBJ2-1; TRBD2 agrees at 15 bases. V trimming: 1 base; J trimming: 9 bases; junction bases outside the gene matches: 1. This CDR3 has 15 residues. Germline assignment: CDR1 KGHSH and CDR2 LQKENI. The CDR3 nucleotides are TGTGCCAGCTCACCACGGACTAGCGGGAGGGTTGAGCAGTTCTTC. Protein sequence: CASSPRTSGRVEQFF.

The table lists this clonotype with a few counts. The chain combines TRBV20-1 with TRBJ2-1; D tentatively reads TRBD1 or TRBD2 (5 bases each). The germline CDR1 and CDR2 sequences are DFQATT and SNEGSKA (reference sequence). The V gene lost 6 bases and the J gene lost 0 bases, with 18 bases spanning the gap. The CDR3 length is 16 residues. The DNA for the CDR3 is TGCAGTGCCACTCCTGGGACCGCGAGCTCCTACAATGAGCAGTTCTTC. It translates to CSATPGTASSYNEQFF.

The chain couples TRBV27 to TRBJ1-5; D might be TRBD1 (5 bases). The V gene's germline CDR1 is MNHEY and CDR2 SMNVEV (reference sequence). The V end lost 1 base, the J end lost 6 bases, and 13 bases lay between the germline ends. The CDR3 runs 15 residues. The CDR3 DNA reads as TGTGCCAGCAGTTTATTAGGGGATCGAGGTCAGCCCCAGCATTTT. Its translation is CASSLLGDRGQPQHF.

This clonotype was observed a handful of times. The chain employs TRBV4-3 and TRBJ2-1; no definite D call. The ends were cut back, 0 bases at V and 9 bases at J, with 3 bases in the middle. From germline, CDR1 is LGHNA and CDR2 YSLEER. This CDR3 spans 11 amino acids. The CDR3 coding sequence is TGCGCCAGCAGCCAAGACCTTGAGCAGTTCTTC. It encodes CASSQDLEQFF.

This clonotype occurred many times. The chain recombines TRBV7-3 with TRBJ1-6; D may be TRBD1 (6 bases). CDR1 is SGHTA, CDR2 FQGTGA, per germline. The V end was cut by 2 bases, the J end by 9 bases, with 11 bases between. CDR3 length equals 14 residues. The CDR3 DNA follows: TGTGCCAGCAGCTTAGGGGGCCCACTTTCACCCCTCCACTTT. Translated, it gives CASSLGGPLSPLHF.

In this sample, this clonotype turned up many times. The chain is built from TRBV27 and TRBJ2-7; tentatively, D is TRBD1 (6 bases). V lost 5 bases and J 3 bases, leaving 8 bases between the germline ends. Germline CDR1 and CDR2: MNHEY and SMNVEV (reference sequence). The CDR3 has 12 amino acids. This CDR3 is CASSNRVYEQYF. The DNA for the CDR3 is TGTGCCAGCAGTAACAGGGTCTACGAGCAGTACTTC.

Details on this clonotype: A clone one base away is much larger, so this may be a read error. The gene calls are TRBV3-1 and TRBJ2-7; the match to TRBD2 covers 8 bases. Germline V gene data show CDR1 as LGHDT and CDR2 as YNNKEL (reference sequence). V lost 0 bases and J lost 6; bases outside the gene matches: 7. CDR3 size: 15 residues. Here the CDR3 reads CASSQDGSGKREQYF. The CDR3 DNA reads as TGTGCCAGCAGCCAAGATGGTAGCGGGAAACGCGAGCAGTACTTC.

Concerning this clonotype: This may arise from a read error, as a much more abundant clone is one base away. The chain links TRBV15 to TRBJ2-1; 11 bases map to TRBD2. This CDR3 has 14 amino acids. The germline V gene has CDR1 LNHNV and CDR2 YYDKDF (reference sequence). Written as DNA, the CDR3 is TGTGCCATCAGCAGGACTAGCGGGTACAATGAGCAGTTCTTC. It is translated as CAISRTSGYNEQFF.

This clonotype was observed many times. The V and J genes are TRBV7-9 and TRBJ2-7, with a weak D call TRBD1 (6 bases). V shed 3 bases and J shed 6 bases, with 9 bases lying between them. This CDR3 has 12 residues. Germline V gene lookup returns CDR1 SEHNR and CDR2 FQNEAQ (reference sequence). The CDR3 loop reads CASSFGQSEQYF. The CDR3 DNA reads TGTGCCAGCAGCTTCGGACAGTCCGAGCAGTACTTC.

This clonotype appeared many times. This chain joins TRBV9 and TRBJ2-1; D call uncertain. CDR3 length equals 13 residues. In germline, CDR1 is SGDLS, CDR2 YYNGEE. Trimming took off 4 bases at V and 7 bases at J, with 12 bases between the two ends. In DNA, the CDR3 is TGTGCCAGCAGCCCCTGGTCAGTAAATGAGCAGTTCTTC. Translation gives CASSPWSVNEQFF.

There are many counts of this clonotype. The V and J genes are TRBV29-1 and TRBJ2-1; 8 positions agree with TRBD1. Germline assignment: CDR1 SQVTM and CDR2 ANQGSEA. The V gene end was trimmed by 7 bases and the J gene end by 5 bases; junction bases not matched to a gene: 7. The CDR3 sequence is 13 residues long. The CDR3 here is CSAFQGAHNEQFF. The CDR3 DNA follows: TGCAGCGCCTTCCAGGGGGCCCACAATGAGCAGTTCTTC.

There are many counts of this clonotype. The rearrangement uses TRBV5-1 and TRBJ2-5, with D tentatively TRBD2 (6 bases). CDR3 length: 15 residues. CDR1 is SGHRS and CDR2 is YFSETQ in the germline V gene. V lost 5 bases and J lost 4, with 18 bases in between. In nucleotides, the CDR3 is TGCGCCAGCAGAAACGTTGGGGGGTCCGGAGAGACCCAGTACTTC. Protein product: CASRNVGGSGETQYF. Full variable domain (outside the CDR3, taken from reference TRBV5-1 and TRBJ2-5): KAGVTQTPRYLIKTRGQQVTLSCSPISGHRSVSWYQQTPGQGLQFLFEYFSETQRNKGNFPGRFSGRQFSNSRSEMNVSTLELGDSALYLCASRNVGGSGETQYFGPGTRLLVL.